A selection of T cell receptor beta chains follows, all from one sample in a study of PD-L1 blockade in urothelial cancer. The method was immunoSEQ multiplex PCR; TCRdb's version includes in-frame clones alone and lacks a portion of them. The data contain fewer than 40,000 clones, 75% to 95% of them singletons. Sample: PBMCs, taken around atezolizumab (anti-PD-L1) treatment. Source of these receptors: a man in his 70s with urothelial cancer. CDR3s include the opening cysteine and the closing phenylalanine or tryptophan. D genes are given only for firm matches. Only part of the rows carry a size: once, few, many, or a class if the clone is expanded.

v_call: TRBV29-1
d_call: TRBD1
j_call: TRBJ2-7
clone_size: NA
cdr3_aa: CSVEGKGQGAGQYF
cdr3_nt: TGCAGCGTTGAAGGGAAGGGGCAGGGGGCAGGGCAGTACTTC

v_call: TRBV6-5
d_call: TRBD1
j_call: TRBJ1-2
clone_size: NA
cdr3_aa: CASIKGAGYGYTF
cdr3_nt: TGTGCCAGCATCAAGGGGGCAGGATATGGCTACACCTTC

v_call: TRBV7-8
d_call: TRBD2
j_call: TRBJ2-2
clone_size: NA
cdr3_aa: CASSRRTSEDGELFF
cdr3_nt: TGTGCCAGCAGCCGCCGAACTAGCGAGGACGGGGAGCTGTTTTTT

v_call: TRBV10-3
d_call: TRBD1
j_call: TRBJ2-5
clone_size: NA
cdr3_aa: CAISTPGTGGRQETQYF
cdr3_nt: TGTGCCATCAGTACCCCCGGGACAGGGGGCCGCCAAGAGACCCAGTACTTC

v_call: TRBV15
d_call: NA
j_call: TRBJ1-2
clone_size: NA
cdr3_aa: CATSRDLGGDYGYTF
cdr3_nt: TGTGCCACCAGCAGAGACCTCGGGGGGGACTATGGCTACACCTTC

v_call: TRBV7-6
d_call: TRBD1
j_call: TRBJ1-1
clone_size: NA
cdr3_aa: CASSFGTERSGAFF
cdr3_nt: TGTGCCAGCAGCTTCGGGACAGAGAGGAGCGGGGCTTTCTTT

v_call: TRBV19
d_call: TRBD2
j_call: TRBJ2-1
clone_size: NA
cdr3_aa: CASSRAGTSYNEQFF
cdr3_nt: TGTGCCAGTAGCCGAGCGGGGACCTCCTACAATGAGCAGTTCTTC

v_call: TRBV6-1
d_call: NA
j_call: TRBJ2-2
clone_size: NA
cdr3_aa: CASRPRGTGELFF
cdr3_nt: TGTGCCAGCAGGCCCCGGGGAACCGGGGAGCTGTTTTTT

v_call: TRBV28
d_call: NA
j_call: TRBJ2-1
clone_size: NA
cdr3_aa: CASSETSFEQFF
cdr3_nt: TGTGCCAGCAGCGAGACTAGTTTTGAGCAGTTCTTC

v_call: TRBV18
d_call: NA
j_call: TRBJ2-7
clone_size: NA
cdr3_aa: CASSPSGFERQYF
cdr3_nt: TGTGCCAGCTCACCATCGGGGTTCGAGCGGCAGTACTTC

v_call: TRBV25-1
d_call: NA
j_call: TRBJ2-3
clone_size: NA
cdr3_aa: CASSDQTDTQYF
cdr3_nt: TGTGCCAGCAGTGACCAAACAGATACGCAGTATTTT

v_call: TRBV29-1
d_call: TRBD1
j_call: TRBJ2-3
clone_size: NA
cdr3_aa: CSTHQGAPDTQYF
cdr3_nt: TGCAGCACTCATCAGGGGGCCCCAGATACGCAGTATTTT

v_call: TRBV5-1
d_call: TRBD1
j_call: TRBJ2-6
clone_size: NA
cdr3_aa: CASSLAAGQGIPSGANVLTF
cdr3_nt: TGCGCCAGCAGCTTGGCAGCGGGACAGGGGATTCCGTCTGGGGCCAACGTCCTGACTTTC

v_call: TRBV29-1
d_call: NA
j_call: TRBJ2-5
clone_size: NA
cdr3_aa: CSVSGVAKMSQYF
cdr3_nt: TGCAGCGTTAGTGGAGTGGCCAAGATGAGCCAGTACTTC

v_call: TRBV5-8
d_call: TRBD1
j_call: TRBJ2-2
clone_size: NA
cdr3_aa: CASTSTGYPGELFF
cdr3_nt: TGTGCCAGCACCTCGACAGGGTACCCCGGGGAGCTGTTTTTT

v_call: TRBV18
d_call: NA
j_call: TRBJ2-5
clone_size: NA
cdr3_aa: CASSPRAAASQETQYF
cdr3_nt: TGTGCCAGCTCACCACGTGCAGCGGCCTCCCAAGAGACCCAGTACTTC

v_call: TRBV28
d_call: NA
j_call: TRBJ1-5
clone_size: few
cdr3_aa: CASSYHRVIGNQPQHF
cdr3_nt: TGTGCCAGCAGTTACCACAGGGTCATCGGCAATCAGCCCCAGCATTTT

v_call: TRBV7-3
d_call: NA
j_call: TRBJ2-1
clone_size: NA
cdr3_aa: CASSLTAGNYNEQFF
cdr3_nt: TGTGCCAGCAGCTTAACGGCGGGAAACTACAATGAGCAGTTCTTC

v_call: TRBV2
d_call: NA
j_call: TRBJ2-1
clone_size: NA
cdr3_aa: CASSRSGHTGDEQFF
cdr3_nt: TGTGCCAGCAGCCGTAGCGGCCACACCGGCGATGAGCAGTTCTTC

v_call: TRBV12-5
d_call: NA
j_call: TRBJ2-2
clone_size: NA
cdr3_aa: CASGFTRASRYTGELFF
cdr3_nt: TGTGCTAGTGGTTTTACCCGGGCTAGCCGGTACACCGGGGAGCTGTTTTTT

v_call: TRBV16
d_call: TRBD1
j_call: TRBJ1-2
clone_size: few
cdr3_aa: CASGPGTGGISGGYTF
cdr3_nt: TGTGCCAGCGGGCCCGGGACAGGGGGCATATCTGGTGGCTACACCTTC

v_call: TRBV4-2
d_call: NA
j_call: TRBJ2-1
clone_size: once
cdr3_aa: CASSQSTPAAVRVHYNEQFF
cdr3_nt: TGTGCCAGCAGCCAGTCAACACCCGCCGCTGTGCGGGTCCATTACAATGAGCAGTTCTTC

v_call: TRBV9
d_call: NA
j_call: TRBJ1-5
clone_size: NA
cdr3_aa: CASSVEEGQPQHF
cdr3_nt: TGTGCCAGCAGCGTAGAGGAGGGTCAGCCCCAGCATTTT

v_call: TRBV2
d_call: NA
j_call: TRBJ1-5
clone_size: NA
cdr3_aa: CASKVFGTGTQPQHF
cdr3_nt: TGTGCCAGCAAGGTTTTCGGAACAGGGACTCAGCCCCAGCATTTT

v_call: TRBV28
d_call: TRBD2
j_call: TRBJ2-1
clone_size: NA
cdr3_aa: CASSLKREAFSDEQFF
cdr3_nt: TGTGCCAGCAGCCTAAAGCGGGAGGCTTTCTCCGATGAGCAGTTCTTC

v_call: TRBV11-2
d_call: NA
j_call: TRBJ1-4
clone_size: NA
cdr3_aa: CASSLGVRLISTNEKLFF
cdr3_nt: TGTGCCAGCAGCTTAGGGGTGAGGCTAATCAGCACTAATGAAAAACTGTTTTTT

v_call: TRBV6-1
d_call: NA
j_call: TRBJ1-1
clone_size: once
cdr3_aa: CASSERRTNTEAFF
cdr3_nt: TGTGCCAGCAGTGAACGCAGAACGAACACTGAAGCTTTCTTT

v_call: TRBV2
d_call: NA
j_call: TRBJ1-4
clone_size: NA
cdr3_aa: CASSEQGSPNEKLFF
cdr3_nt: TGTGCCAGCAGCGAACAGGGTTCGCCTAATGAAAAACTGTTTTTT

v_call: TRBV5-1
d_call: NA
j_call: TRBJ2-3
clone_size: NA
cdr3_aa: CASRGELTDTQYF
cdr3_nt: TGCGCCAGCCGTGGAGAACTCACAGATACGCAGTATTTT